The 26 T cell receptor beta chains below all came from one sample that was sequenced in a study of PD-1 blockade in classical Hodgkin lymphoma. After autologous stem cell transplantation all patients relapsed, and prior brentuximab vedotin exposure differed between cohorts. Some clones are missing from TCRdb's copy, which holds only in-frame ones; the method was immunoSEQ multiplex PCR. The sample carries approximately 150,000 clones, around 84% recorded once. Sample: peripheral blood mononuclear cells (PBMCs), taken before the second cycle of nivolumab. These receptors came from a human donor with classical Hodgkin lymphoma.

The chain combines TRBV7-9 with TRBJ2-1; D not resolved. The germline V and J ends were trimmed by 1 base and 5 bases, with 12 bases remaining between them. Per the germline V gene, CDR1 is SEHNR and CDR2 is FQNEAQ (reference sequence). This CDR3 spans 15 amino acids. CDR3 residues: CASSLVAPLNNEQFF. The CDR3 nucleotides read TGTGCCAGCAGCTTAGTTGCCCCTTTAAACAATGAGCAGTTCTTC.

The sample holds a few counts of this clone. The chain carries TRBV9 and TRBJ1-6; D might be TRBD1 (5 bases). Trimming stripped 4 bases from V and 0 bases from J, with 11 bases between. This CDR3 contains 16 residues. Germline CDR1 SGDLS, CDR2 YYNGEE. CDR3 sequence (DNA): TGTGCCAGCAGCCCCCGGGGGAGCTCCTATAATTCACCCCTCCACTTT. Residues: CASSPRGSSYNSPLHF. Full variable domain (outside the CDR3, taken from reference TRBV9 and TRBJ1-6): DSGVTQTPKHLITATGQRVTLRCSPRSGDLSVYWYQQSLDQGLQFLIQYYNGEERAKGNILERFSAQQFPDLHSELNLSSLELGDSALYFCASSPRGSSYNSPLHFGNGTRLTVT.

The rearrangement joins TRBV7-9 to TRBJ2-2, with D possibly being TRBD1 (5 bases). The V gene's germline CDR1 is SEHNR and CDR2 FQNEAQ (reference sequence). This CDR3 contains 13 residues. V was trimmed by 3 bases and J by 4 bases, leaving 6 bases between them. The CDR3 region is CASSLTATGELFF. Here the CDR3 DNA reads TGTGCCAGCAGCTTGACAGCCACCGGGGAGCTGTTTTTT.

This chain uses TRBV6-1 with TRBJ1-2; TRBD1 aligns across 7 bases. The ends lost 7 bases at V and 0 bases at J; junction bases unmatched: 8. The length of the CDR3 is 15 residues. Germline V gene sequence: CDR1 MNHNS, CDR2 SASEGT. CDR3: CASTSGGTANYGYTF. The DNA for the CDR3 is TGTGCCAGCACCTCTGGGGGGACAGCTAACTATGGCTACACCTTC.

CDR3 in DNA: TGTGCCAGTAGCAAGATTAACTATGGCTACACCTTC. It translates to CASSKINYGYTF. This chain connects TRBV19 to TRBJ1-2; D not resolved. Germline CDR1 is LNHDA and CDR2 is SQIVND (reference sequence). V was shortened by 6 bases and J by 1 base, with 6 bases between the two germline ends. CDR3 size: 12 residues. Full variable domain (remainder filled in from reference TRBV19 and TRBJ1-2): DGGITQSPKYLFRKEGQNVTLSCEQNLNHDAMYWYRQDPGQGLRLIYYSQIVNDFQKGDIAEGYSVSREKKESFPLTVTSAQKNPTAFYLCASSKINYGYTFGSGTRLTVV.

The CDR3 nucleotides are TGTGCCAGCAGCCTGACAGGGGGCCCTGGCTACACCTTC. Translating gives CASSLTGGPGYTF. The V call is TRBV27, the J call TRBJ1-2; 10 bases match TRBD1. The CDR3 is 13 residues long. Unmatched junction bases numbered 5, after V lost 6 bases and J lost 7 bases. Germline values: CDR1 MNHEY, CDR2 SMNVEV (reference sequence).

The chain recombines TRBV28 with TRBJ2-7; D unclear. V was cut by 4 bases and J by 3 bases, with 7 bases left in between. The V gene's germline CDR1 is MDHEN and CDR2 SYDVKM. The CDR3 is 12 residues long. This CDR3 reads CASSYGRYEQYF. The CDR3, as DNA: TGTGCCAGCAGTTACGGCCGCTACGAGCAGTACTTC.

The chain employs TRBV7-2 and TRBJ2-5, with D hard to call. The germline V and J ends were trimmed by 1 base and 4 bases, with 10 bases remaining between them. The CDR3 extends over 14 amino acids. CDR1 is SGHTA and CDR2 is FQGNSA in the germline V gene. CDR3 amino acids: CASSLGRQIETQYF. The CDR3 DNA sequence: TGTGCCAGCAGCTTAGGTCGGCAGATAGAGACCCAGTACTTC.

This sequence joins TRBV27 and TRBJ2-1; D is uncertain. This CDR3 region has 13 residues. The V gene's germline CDR1 is MNHEY and CDR2 SMNVEV (reference sequence). V was trimmed by 3 bases and J by 7 bases, leaving 10 bases between them. The CDR3 DNA sequence: TGTGCCAGCAGTTTCGGTAAATGGAATGAGCAGTTCTTC. It yields the protein CASSFGKWNEQFF.

This clone was recorded once. The rearrangement links TRBV19 to TRBJ2-3, with TRBD1 matching 8 bases. Germline-derived CDR1 and CDR2 are LNHDA and SQIVND (reference sequence). This CDR3 is built from 13 residues. After removal of 6 bases from V and 4 bases from J, the junction contained 3 bases not matched to a gene. The CDR3 bases are TGTGCCAGTAGCAGACAGGGGTCAGATACGCAGTATTTT. It encodes CASSRQGSDTQYF.

The rearrangement links TRBV28 to TRBJ1-2; 11 bases align to TRBD1. Per germline, CDR1 MDHEN and CDR2 SYDVKM. V shed 6 bases and J 7 bases; nucleotides not matched to a gene: 16. The CDR3 extends over 17 amino acids. The DNA for the CDR3 is TGTGCCAGCAGACCTCAACTGGGAGGACAGGGGGCTGCTGGCTACACCTTC. Residues: CASRPQLGGQGAAGYTF.

The chain is built from TRBV9 and TRBJ1-3; D perhaps matches TRBD1 (5 bases). The V gene's germline CDR1 is SGDLS and CDR2 YYNGEE. V was trimmed by 2 bases and J by 3 bases, leaving 9 bases between them. This CDR3 is 14 amino acids long. The CDR3 DNA sequence: TGTGCCAGCAGCGTCCAGGGAGGTGGAAACACCATATATTTT. It translates to CASSVQGGGNTIYF. The whole variable domain, filled in from reference TRBV9 and TRBJ1-3, reads DSGVTQTPKHLITATGQRVTLRCSPRSGDLSVYWYQQSLDQGLQFLIQYYNGEERAKGNILERFSAQQFPDLHSELNLSSLELGDSALYFCASSVQGGGNTIYFGEGSWLTVV.

The chain employs TRBV9 and TRBJ2-5, with D perhaps matching TRBD1 or TRBD2 (5 bases each). Germline CDR1 SGDLS, CDR2 YYNGEE. V gave up 0 bases and J gave up 2 bases, with 11 bases separating them. The CDR3 runs to 15 residues. The CDR3 sequence: CASSVEGTSQETQYF. CDR3 sequence (DNA): TGTGCCAGCAGCGTAGAAGGGACGTCACAAGAGACCCAGTACTTC.

This clone came up many times. V gene TRBV9 combines with J gene TRBJ1-5; D remains unclear. Germline V lookup: CDR1 SGDLS, CDR2 YYNGEE. The CDR3 totals 15 residues. V was pared by 0 bases and J by 3 bases, with 10 bases between. DNA of the CDR3: TGTGCCAGCAGCGTAGGTGTAGGCTACAATCAGCCCCAGCATTTT. It is translated as CASSVGVGYNQPQHF.

The V and J genes are TRBV7-2 and TRBJ2-1, with TRBD2 matching 9 bases. Germline CDR1 is SGHTA and CDR2 is FQGNSA. Unmatched junction bases numbered 6, after V lost 4 bases and J lost 5 bases. The CDR3 loop spans 15 amino acids. The CDR3 sequence: CASSWGLAGNNEQFF. For the CDR3, the DNA is TGTGCCAGCAGCTGGGGGCTAGCGGGGAACAATGAGCAGTTCTTC. Combining the CDR3 with reference TRBV7-2 and TRBJ2-1 gives the whole variable domain GAGVSQSPSNKVTEKGKDVELRCDPISGHTALYWYRQSLGQGLEFLIYFQGNSAPDKSGLPSDRFSAERTGGSVSTLTIQRTQQEDSAVYLCASSWGLAGNNEQFFGPGTRLTVL.

V is TRBV7-2 and J is TRBJ2-5, with 7 positions matching TRBD2. There are 18 residues in the CDR3. Germline assignment: CDR1 SGHTA and CDR2 FQGNSA. The J segment lost 0 bases and the V segment lost 8 bases, leaving 18 bases of the junction unmatched. CDR3: CASLETWRDYPYQETQYF. The CDR3 nucleotides read TGTGCCAGCCTAGAAACCTGGCGGGACTACCCGTACCAAGAGACCCAGTACTTC.

The table lists this clone with a few counts. At one boundary the junction diverges from the germline segment, which might be a read error. This chain uses TRBV7-2 with TRBJ2-1; D remains unclear. Germline CDR1 reads SGHTA; CDR2 reads FQGNSA. The CDR3 is made up of 16 amino acids. CDR3 loop: CASSQDPGQTANEQFF. The CDR3 region has the DNA TGCGCCAGCAGCCAAGATCCGGGCCAGACCGCCAATGAGCAGTTCTTC.

This rearrangement joins TRBV19 to TRBJ2-7; 7 nucleotides match TRBD2. The V segment lost 3 bases and the J segment 2 bases; nucleotides outside the gene matches: 7. The CDR3 consists of 15 residues. CDR1 is LNHDA, CDR2 SQIVND, per germline (reference sequence). CDR3 DNA sequence: TGTGCCAGTAGTATTATGGCGGGGGAGACCTACGAGCAGTACTTC. Its protein product is CASSIMAGETYEQYF. The variable domain in full, completed from reference TRBV19 and TRBJ2-7, reads DGGITQSPKYLFRKEGQNVTLSCEQNLNHDAMYWYRQDPGQGLRLIYYSQIVNDFQKGDIAEGYSVSREKKESFPLTVTSAQKNPTAFYLCASSIMAGETYEQYFGPGTRLTVT.

V and J are TRBV11-3 and TRBJ2-5; D call uncertain. V gave up 1 base and J gave up 0 bases, with 9 bases separating them. The CDR3 has 15 residues. Germline CDR1 is SGHNT and CDR2 is YENEEA. The CDR3 DNA reads TGTGCCAGCAGCTTAGGGGTCAACGACCAAGAGACCCAGTACTTC. This sequence encodes CASSLGVNDQETQYF. The complete variable domain, with remaining parts taken from reference TRBV11-3 and TRBJ2-5, reads EAGVVQSPRYKIIEKKQPVAFWCNPISGHNTLYWYLQNLGQGPELLIRYENEEAVDDSQLPKDRFSAERLKGVDSTLKIQPAELGDSAVYLCASSLGVNDQETQYFGPGTRLLVL.

This clone has a single count. The chain is built from TRBV5-4 and TRBJ2-5; D unclear. V was cut by 4 bases and J by 4 bases, with 11 bases left in between. From germline, CDR1 is SGHNT and CDR2 YYREEE (reference sequence). This CDR3 has 13 amino acids. CDR3 nucleotide sequence: TGTGCCAGCAGCCCTGACTTCCGAGAGACCCAGTACTTC. Protein product: CASSPDFRETQYF. Full variable domain (outside the CDR3, taken from reference TRBV5-4 and TRBJ2-5): ETGVTQSPTHLIKTRGQQVTLRCSSQSGHNTVSWYQQALGQGPQFIFQYYREEENGRGNFPPRFSGLQFPNYSSELNVNALELDDSALYLCASSPDFRETQYFGPGTRLLVL.

The genes are TRBV2 and TRBJ2-5; 11 positions match TRBD2. V trimming: 5 bases; J trimming: 2 bases; junction bases outside the gene matches: 4. CDR1 is SNHLY, CDR2 FYNNEI, per germline. The CDR3 is 15 residues long. The CDR3 DNA reads as TGTGCCAGCAGTTTCCCTAGCGGGGGGCAAGAGACCCAGTACTTC. Encoded protein: CASSFPSGGQETQYF.

J is TRBJ2-3 and V is TRBV27; TRBD1 matches at 10 bases. In germline, CDR1 is MNHEY, CDR2 SMNVEV (reference sequence). V lost 5 bases and J lost 2; bases outside the gene matches: 7. This CDR3 has 16 residues. CDR3: CASSIRQGAFTDTQYF. The DNA for the CDR3 is TGTGCCAGCAGTATTAGACAGGGGGCCTTCACAGATACGCAGTATTTT.

This rearrangement joins TRBV7-8 to TRBJ2-3, with 9 bases that match TRBD2. The CDR3 totals 15 residues. V was pared by 3 bases and J by 0 bases, with 1 base of the junction left unmatched. Germline loops: CDR1 SGHVS, CDR2 FQNEAQ. The CDR3 sequence is CASSFLAGSTDTQYF. In nucleotides, the CDR3 is TGTGCCAGCAGCTTCCTAGCGGGGAGCACAGATACGCAGTATTTT.

The V call is TRBV19, the J call TRBJ2-6, with 7 bases that match TRBD1. The length of the CDR3 is 17 residues. Germline lookup yields CDR1 LNHDA and CDR2 SQIVND (reference sequence). V lost 3 bases and J lost 0; bases outside the gene matches: 5. CDR3 nucleotides: TGTGCCAGTAGTATGGACAGGTTAACCTCTGGGGCCAACGTCCTGACTTTC. Amino acid sequence: CASSMDRLTSGANVLTF. The full variable domain, rest sourced from reference TRBV19 and TRBJ2-6, is DGGITQSPKYLFRKEGQNVTLSCEQNLNHDAMYWYRQDPGQGLRLIYYSQIVNDFQKGDIAEGYSVSREKKESFPLTVTSAQKNPTAFYLCASSMDRLTSGANVLTFGAGSRLTVL.

The chain links TRBV15 to TRBJ2-5, with 13 bases lining up with TRBD2. The CDR3 sequence is 16 residues long. Losses at the gene ends were 1 base for V and 1 base for J; bases not matched to a gene: 0. Germline V gives CDR1 LNHNV, CDR2 YYDKDF (reference sequence). The CDR3 nucleotides read TGTGCCACCAGCAGAGGGACTAGCGGGGGCCAAGAGACCCAGTACTTC. This sequence encodes CATSRGTSGGQETQYF. The full variable domain, with the rest looked up from reference TRBV15 and TRBJ2-5, is DAMVIQNPRYQVTQFGKPVTLSCSQTLNHNVMYWYQQKSSQAPKLLFHYYDKDFNNEADTPDNFQSRRPNTSFCFLDIRSPGLGDTAMYLCATSRGTSGGQETQYFGPGTRLLVL.

V usage is TRBV9 and J usage is TRBJ2-2; the D gene is possibly TRBD2 (5 bases). CDR1 and CDR2 (germline): SGDLS, YYNGEE. Deletions cut 0 bases from V and 1 base from J, with 10 bases between. The CDR3 is 16 residues long. CDR3 sequence reads: CASSVEGGLNTGELFF. CDR3 DNA sequence: TGTGCCAGCAGCGTAGAAGGAGGCCTGAACACCGGGGAGCTGTTTTTT.